This is a list of T cell receptor beta chains from one sample in a study of cytomegalovirus exposure and HLA in healthy donors. Clones were read by immunoSEQ multiplex PCR, and TCRdb kept only the in-frame ones, dropping some. Of approximately 100,000 clones listed, roughly three quarters are singletons. Sequenced: PBMCs. The receptors come from a man aged 50 to 60 in good health and CMV-seropositive. The CDR3 runs from the conserved cysteine through the conserved F or W. A D gene is named only where the DNA matches it firmly. Some rows mark clone size as missing; the rest say once, few, many or name a class of expanded clone.

>-|TRBJ1-2|-|TRBV6-5
CASSTGRGGNYGYTF
TGTGCCAGCAGTACCGGACGTGGGGGGAACTATGGCTACACCTTC
>TRBD1|TRBJ2-3|-|TRBV10-3
CAISEPGTGDDTDTQYF
TGTGCCATCAGTGAGCCGGGGACAGGGGACGACACAGATACGCAGTATTTT
>TRBD2|TRBJ2-5|-|TRBV29-1
CSVSVGGPGETQYF
TGCAGCGTTTCGGTGGGAGGGCCGGGGGAGACCCAGTACTTC
>TRBD1|TRBJ2-5|-|TRBV7-8
CASSPSTGGSGQYF
TGTGCCAGCAGCCCCTCGACAGGGGGCAGTGGCCAGTACTTC
>-|TRBJ2-5|once|TRBV30
CAWRREETQYF
TGTGCCTGGAGGAGAGAAGAGACCCAGTACTTC
>TRBD1|TRBJ2-2|-|TRBV19
CASSRGTGEYGGELFF
TGTGCCAGTAGTAGAGGGACAGGGGAATATGGCGGGGAGCTGTTTTTT
>-|TRBJ2-5|-|TRBV10-1
CASSESKAGGTTQYF
TGCGCCAGCAGTGAGTCGAAGGCAGGGGGGACGACCCAGTACTTC
>TRBD1|TRBJ2-7|-|TRBV7-9
CASSLVGQGAYEQYF
TGTGCCAGCAGCTTAGTGGGACAGGGGGCGTACGAGCAGTACTTC
>TRBD1|TRBJ2-3|once|TRBV27
CASSLERTGATDTQYF
TGTGCCAGCAGTTTAGAACGGACAGGGGCCACAGATACGCAGTATTTT
>-|TRBJ2-1|-|TRBV7-9
CASSSLDWGAYNEQFF
TGTGCCAGCAGCTCCTTAGACTGGGGGGCCTACAATGAGCAGTTCTTC
>-|TRBJ1-2|-|TRBV9
CASSVAWSRANGYTF
TGTGCCAGCAGCGTAGCTTGGTCCAGGGCGAATGGCTACACCTTC
>-|TRBJ1-1|-|TRBV27
CASSIQWDTEAFF
TGTGCCAGCAGTATACAGTGGGACACTGAAGCTTTCTTT
>TRBD2|TRBJ2-1|-|TRBV2
CASRGLAGNEQFF
TGTGCCAGCCGGGGACTAGCCGGTAATGAGCAGTTCTTC
>TRBD2|TRBJ2-2|-|TRBV4-3
CASSQLGLAGKTGELFF
TGCGCCAGCAGCCAATTAGGACTAGCGGGAAAAACCGGGGAGCTGTTTTTT
>TRBD1|TRBJ2-7|-|TRBV27
CASGTGTYEQYF
TGTGCCAGTGGGACAGGGACCTACGAGCAGTACTTC
>-|TRBJ2-3|-|TRBV19
CASSTPVGSDRSTDTQYF
TGTGCCAGTAGTACCCCGGTAGGAAGCGACCGTAGCACAGATACGCAGTATTTT
>-|TRBJ1-5|-|TRBV19
CASSMQFNQPQHF
TGTGCCAGTAGTATGCAGTTCAATCAGCCCCAGCATTTT
>TRBD1|TRBJ2-7|-|TRBV15
CATTPDRGRYEQYF
TGTGCCACCACCCCGGACAGGGGGCGTTACGAGCAGTACTTC
>-|TRBJ2-1|-|TRBV11-3
CASSQPGREQFF
TGTGCCAGCAGCCAACCAGGGCGCGAGCAGTTCTTC
>-|TRBJ2-1|once|TRBV6-6
CASSYSSSGWYNEQFF
TGTGCCAGCAGTTACTCGAGCTCCGGTTGGTACAATGAGCAGTTCTTC
>-|TRBJ2-2|-|TRBV9
CASSVDPKNTGELFF
TGTGCCAGCAGCGTAGATCCCAAGAACACCGGGGAGCTGTTTTTT
>TRBD1|TRBJ1-2|-|TRBV27
CASSLRDRGAHYGYTF
TGTGCCAGCAGCCTACGGGACAGGGGAGCCCACTATGGCTACACCTTC
>-|TRBJ2-3|-|TRBV5-4
CASSTGGQHLSTDTQYF
TGTGCCAGCAGCACCGGCGGACAGCACTTAAGCACAGATACGCAGTATTTT
>TRBD2|TRBJ2-1|-|TRBV28
CASSLKTSGRYEQFF
TGTGCCAGCAGTTTAAAGACTAGCGGGAGGTATGAGCAGTTCTTC
>TRBD1|TRBJ2-7|-|TRBV19
CASSIQGAYEQYF
TGTGCCAGTAGTATCCAGGGGGCATACGAGCAGTACTTC
>TRBD1|TRBJ2-7|-|TRBV27
CASSYYRGREQYF
TGTGCCAGCAGTTACTACAGGGGCCGCGAGCAGTACTTC
>-|TRBJ1-2|-|TRBV19
CASSITGGGNGYTF
TGTGCCAGTAGTATAACCGGGGGTGGAAATGGCTACACCTTC
>TRBD1|TRBJ2-6|-|TRBV30
CAWRADRGGPGANVLTF
TGTGCCTGGAGGGCCGACAGGGGAGGACCTGGGGCCAACGTCCTGACTTTC
>-|TRBJ2-7|once|TRBV11-2
CASSPGLRVYEQYF
TGTGCCAGCAGCCCGGGACTGCGAGTCTACGAGCAGTACTTC
>TRBD2|TRBJ2-7|-|TRBV4-2
CASSQESSSASGRGEAYEQYF
TGTGCCAGCAGCCAAGAAAGTAGTTCGGCTAGCGGGAGAGGAGAAGCCTACGAGCAGTACTTC
>-|TRBJ2-1|-|TRBV5-1
CASSLVSGAYNEQFF
TGCGCCAGCAGCTTGGTTAGCGGAGCCTACAATGAGCAGTTCTTC
>-|TRBJ2-1|-|TRBV27
CASSFHARRQSSYNEQFF
TGTGCCAGCAGTTTCCACGCGAGGAGGCAGAGCTCCTACAATGAGCAGTTCTTC
>-|TRBJ1-5|-|TRBV7-2
CASSLFLAGNQPQHF
TGTGCCAGCAGCTTATTTTTAGCGGGTAATCAGCCCCAGCATTTT
>TRBD1|TRBJ2-7|-|TRBV29-1
CSVGTGKYSYEQYF
TGCAGCGTCGGGACAGGGAAATACTCCTACGAGCAGTACTTC
>TRBD2|TRBJ2-3|few|TRBV7-9
CASSQGLAGEDTQYF
TGTGCCAGCAGCCAGGGACTAGCGGGAGAGGATACGCAGTATTTT
>TRBD1|TRBJ1-2|-|TRBV19
CASSPWTGTDYGYTF
TGTGCCAGTAGTCCATGGACAGGGACGGATTATGGCTACACCTTC
>-|TRBJ1-3|-|TRBV5-1
CASSQTGLSGNTIYF
TGCGCCAGCAGCCAAACAGGTCTCTCTGGAAACACCATATATTTT
>TRBD2|TRBJ2-2|-|TRBV5-6
CASSLRPSGLNTGELFF
TGTGCCAGCAGCTTGCGTCCTAGCGGCCTTAACACCGGGGAGCTGTTTTTT
>-|TRBJ1-5|-|TRBV5-6
CASSFGGPDQPQHF
TGTGCCAGCAGCTTCGGGGGTCCCGACCAGCCCCAGCATTTT
>TRBD2|TRBJ2-3|-|TRBV19
CASSGLAGNTDTQYF
TGTGCCAGTAGTGGCCTAGCGGGAAACACAGATACGCAGTATTTT
>-|TRBJ1-3|-|TRBV28
CASSPDSRSGNTIYF
TGTGCCAGCAGTCCTGACTCCCGCTCTGGAAACACCATATATTTT
>-|TRBJ2-2|-|TRBV7-9
CASSAHAGQGYANTGELFF
TGTGCCAGCAGCGCTCACGCGGGGCAGGGCTACGCGAACACCGGGGAGCTGTTTTTT
>-|TRBJ2-7|-|TRBV19
CASSIEAGYLYEQYF
TGTGCCAGTAGTATAGAGGCAGGGTACCTCTACGAGCAGTACTTC
>TRBD2|TRBJ2-7|-|TRBV7-2
CASIPLAGGYEQYF
TGTGCCAGCATCCCACTAGCGGGAGGGTACGAGCAGTACTTC
>TRBD2|TRBJ2-7|-|TRBV7-9
CASSSGLAEKDEQYF
TGTGCCAGCAGCTCGGGACTAGCGGAAAAGGACGAGCAGTACTTC